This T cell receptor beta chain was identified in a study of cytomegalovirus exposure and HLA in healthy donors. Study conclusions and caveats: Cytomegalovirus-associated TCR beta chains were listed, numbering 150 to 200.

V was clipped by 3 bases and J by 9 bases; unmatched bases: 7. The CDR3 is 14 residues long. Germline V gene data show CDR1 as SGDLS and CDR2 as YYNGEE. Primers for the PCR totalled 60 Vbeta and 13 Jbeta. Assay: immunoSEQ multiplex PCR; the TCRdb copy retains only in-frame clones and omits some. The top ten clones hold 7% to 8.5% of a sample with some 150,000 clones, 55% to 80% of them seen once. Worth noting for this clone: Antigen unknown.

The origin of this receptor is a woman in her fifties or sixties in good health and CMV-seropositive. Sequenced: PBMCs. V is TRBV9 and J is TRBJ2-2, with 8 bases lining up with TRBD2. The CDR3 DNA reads TGTGCCAGCAGCGGTGGACTAGCCGCGAGGGAGCTGTTTTTT. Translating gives CASSGGLAARELFF.